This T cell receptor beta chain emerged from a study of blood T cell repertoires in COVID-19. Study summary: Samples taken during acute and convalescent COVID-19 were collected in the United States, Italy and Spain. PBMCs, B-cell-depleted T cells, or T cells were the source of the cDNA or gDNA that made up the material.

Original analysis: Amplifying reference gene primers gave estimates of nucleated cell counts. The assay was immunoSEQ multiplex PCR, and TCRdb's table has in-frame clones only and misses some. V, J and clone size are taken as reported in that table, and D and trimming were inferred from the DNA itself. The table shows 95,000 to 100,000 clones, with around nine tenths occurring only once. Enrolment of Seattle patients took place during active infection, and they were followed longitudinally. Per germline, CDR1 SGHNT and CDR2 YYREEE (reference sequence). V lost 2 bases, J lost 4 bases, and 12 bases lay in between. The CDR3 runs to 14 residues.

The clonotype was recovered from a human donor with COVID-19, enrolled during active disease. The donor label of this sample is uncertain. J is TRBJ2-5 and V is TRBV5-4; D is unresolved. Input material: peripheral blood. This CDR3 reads CASSLKVVSETQYF. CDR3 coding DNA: TGTGCCAGCAGCTTAAAAGTAGTCTCAGAGACCCAGTACTTC.